Sample share makes the clone carrying this T cell receptor (beta chain) medium-sized. The antigen remains undetermined. The data are from a study of tumor-infiltrating lymphocytes in primary liver carcinoma. Across the study: Regardless of tissue type, samples showed similar yields of roughly 3.65 to 8 million productive TCRbeta reads.

Total RNA (roughly 540 ng) served as template for TCR beta cDNA synthesis primed by a constant-region primer. Slightly modified ARM-PCR served as the procedure for the TCR beta libraries. These libraries came from three rounds of nested multiplex PCR. Rounds one and two of PCR, each of about 10 cycles, were primed with TRBV1-TRBV30 forward primers and a C-beta reverse primer. TCRdb reprocessed the multiplex PCR reads with MiXCR, giving one entry per CDR3 protein. The sample lists some 20,000 distinct CDR3 sequences, roughly three quarters seen once, with less than 50% in the top ten. Germline V gene lookup returns CDR1 SQVTM and CDR2 ANQGSEA. V shed 4 bases and J shed 1 base, with 7 bases lying between them. This CDR3 is built from 12 residues. Each 20-30 mg portion of unsorted bulk tissue served as the source for co-extraction of RNA and DNA. None of the patients had received treatment, and all had chronic HBV infection.

Study observations and caveats: Overlap between tumor regions exceeded overlap of tumor with adjacent tissue or blood.

Sequenced input: liver tumor tissue from sampling region 4. As to subset: tumor region T4, right-lateral pole. The origin of this receptor is a woman in her twenties or thirties with primary liver carcinoma and hepatitis B virus infection. The rearrangement joins TRBV29-1 to TRBJ1-1; the D gene is possibly TRBD1 (5 bases). The CDR3 protein is CSVAQGNTEAFF. DNA for the CDR3: TGCAGCGTTGCCCAGGGGAACACTGAAGCTTTCTTT. Full variable domain (missing parts from reference TRBV29-1 and TRBJ1-1): SAVISQKPSRDICQRGTSLTIQCQVDSQVTMMFWYRQQPGQSLTLIATANQGSEATYESGFVIDKFPISRPNLTFSTLTVSNMSPEDSSIYLCSVAQGNTEAFFGQGTRLTVV.